This is a list of T cell receptor beta chains from one sample in a study of blood T cell repertoires in COVID-19. The table came from immunoSEQ multiplex PCR; TCRdb's copy has only in-frame clones and leaves some out. The repertoire consists of 220,000 or so clones, with more than 75% occurring once and the leading ten covering roughly 2%. Material: PBMCs or T cells enriched from blood (not recorded which). The source is a woman aged 50 to 60 who had recovered from COVID-19. CDR3s include the opening cysteine and the closing phenylalanine or tryptophan. A D gene is named only where the DNA matches it firmly. Clone size is shown for a subset of rows, as once, few, many or a class of expanded clone.

J gene	V gene	D gene	clone size	CDR3 length	CDR3 protein	CDR3 DNA
TRBJ1-5	TRBV3-1/TRBV3-2	.	once	15	CASSQATSSNQPQHF	TGTGCCAGCAGCCAAGCCACGAGTAGCAATCAGCCCCAGCATTTT
TRBJ1-1	TRBV20-1	.	.	11	CSAIEATEAFF	TGCAGTGCGATAGAAGCCACTGAAGCTTTCTTT
TRBJ2-2	TRBV28	TRBD2	.	18	CASSFPGLAGGDTGELFF	TGTGCCAGCAGTTTTCCGGGACTAGCGGGAGGGGACACCGGGGAGCTGTTTTTT
TRBJ1-4	TRBV7-8	.	once	12	CASSPREEKLFF	TGTGCCAGCAGCCCGCGGGAAGAAAAACTGTTTTTT
TRBJ1-1	TRBV30	.	few	13	CAWSGQVNTEAFF	TGTGCCTGGAGTGGACAGGTCAACACTGAAGCTTTCTTT
TRBJ1-2	TRBV3-1/TRBV3-2	.	.	13	CASSQRTNYGYTF	TGTGCCAGCAGCCAACGAACAAACTATGGCTACACCTTC
TRBJ1-1	TRBV6-5	.	.	16	CASSYSMEEQGTEAFF	TGTGCCAGCAGTTACTCGATGGAGGAACAGGGCACTGAAGCTTTCTTT
TRBJ2-7	TRBV19	TRBD2	.	15	CASSITSGGTYEQYF	TGTGCCAGTAGTATAACTAGCGGGGGGACCTACGAGCAGTACTTC
TRBJ2-5	TRBV12-5	TRBD2	.	16	CASGLVQAGGQETQYF	TGTGCTAGTGGTTTGGTACAGGCGGGGGGGCAAGAGACCCAGTACTTC
TRBJ1-1	TRBV10-3	.	.	14	CAIKTAPAGTEAFF	TGTGCCATCAAGACAGCCCCGGCGGGGACTGAAGCTTTCTTT